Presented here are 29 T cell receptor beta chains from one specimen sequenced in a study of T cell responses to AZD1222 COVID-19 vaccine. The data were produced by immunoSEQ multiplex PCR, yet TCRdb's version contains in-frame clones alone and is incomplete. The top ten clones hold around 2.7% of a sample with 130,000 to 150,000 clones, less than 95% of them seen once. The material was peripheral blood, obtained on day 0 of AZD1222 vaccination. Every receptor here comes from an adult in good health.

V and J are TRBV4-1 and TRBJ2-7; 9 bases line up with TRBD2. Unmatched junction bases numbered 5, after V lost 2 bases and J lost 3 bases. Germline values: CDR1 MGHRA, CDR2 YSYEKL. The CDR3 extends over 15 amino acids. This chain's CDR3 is CASSQLAGIYYEQYF. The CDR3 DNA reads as TGCGCCAGCAGCCAACTAGCGGGGATCTACTACGAGCAGTACTTC.

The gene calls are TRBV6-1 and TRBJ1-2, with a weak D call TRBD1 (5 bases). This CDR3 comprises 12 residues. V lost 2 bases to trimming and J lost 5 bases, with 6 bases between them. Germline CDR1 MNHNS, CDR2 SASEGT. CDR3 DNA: TGTGCCAGCAGTGAACAGGGTTATGGCTACACCTTC. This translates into CASSEQGYGYTF.

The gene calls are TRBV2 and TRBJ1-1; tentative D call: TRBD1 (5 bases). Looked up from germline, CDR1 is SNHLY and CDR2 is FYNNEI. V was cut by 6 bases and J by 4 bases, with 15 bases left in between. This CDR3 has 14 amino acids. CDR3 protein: CASRRDGRGTEAFF. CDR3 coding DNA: TGTGCCAGCAGGCGGGACGGCCGAGGCACTGAAGCTTTCTTT.

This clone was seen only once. CDR3 nucleotide sequence: TGTGCCAGCAGTTCCTCTTTGGGGGCAGGAACTGAAGCTTTCTTT. It yields the protein CASSSSLGAGTEAFF. The chain carries TRBV27 and TRBJ1-1; D is possibly TRBD1 (6 bases). The CDR3 spans 15 residues. Deletions cut 4 bases from V and 5 bases from J, with 17 bases between. Germline V gene sequence: CDR1 MNHEY, CDR2 SMNVEV (reference sequence).

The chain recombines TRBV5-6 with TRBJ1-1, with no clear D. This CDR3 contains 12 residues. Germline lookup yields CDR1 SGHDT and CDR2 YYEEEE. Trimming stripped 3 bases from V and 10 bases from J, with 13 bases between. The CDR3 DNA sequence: TGTGCCAGCAGCTCCTCGTGGGCACGAGCTTTCTTT. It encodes CASSSSWARAFF.

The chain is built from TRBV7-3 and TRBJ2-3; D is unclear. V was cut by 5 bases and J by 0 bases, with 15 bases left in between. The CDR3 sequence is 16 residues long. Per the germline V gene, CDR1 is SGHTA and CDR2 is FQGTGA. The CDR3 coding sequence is TGTGCCAGCAGCAAACACTCATACGACAGCACAGATACGCAGTATTTT. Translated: CASSKHSYDSTDTQYF. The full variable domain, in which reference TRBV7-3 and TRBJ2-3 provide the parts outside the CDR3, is GAGVSQTPSNKVTEKGKYVELRCDPISGHTALYWYRQSLGQGPEFLIYFQGTGAADDSGLPNDRFFAVRPEGSVSTLKIQRTERGDSAVYLCASSKHSYDSTDTQYFGPGTRLTVL.

The CDR3 reads CASSLLVRQGGDEQYF. CDR3 DNA: TGCGCCAGCAGCTTGTTAGTACGTCAGGGAGGCGACGAGCAGTACTTC. The V and J genes are TRBV5-1 and TRBJ2-7, with D possibly being TRBD2 (6 bases). V lost 1 base and J 5 bases, leaving 19 bases between the germline ends. The CDR3 is 16 residues long. Germline loops: CDR1 SGHRS, CDR2 YFSETQ.

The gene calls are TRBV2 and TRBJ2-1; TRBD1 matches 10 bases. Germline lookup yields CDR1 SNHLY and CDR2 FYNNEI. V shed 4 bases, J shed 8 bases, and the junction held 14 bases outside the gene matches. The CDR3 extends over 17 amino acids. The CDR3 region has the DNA TGTGCCAGCAGTGTCCCCCGGGACAGGGGAAATGACGATGAGCAGTTCTTC. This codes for CASSVPRDRGNDDEQFF.

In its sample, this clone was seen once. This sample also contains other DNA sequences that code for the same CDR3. The CDR3 protein is CASSLGQGSDQPQHF. The CDR3 DNA sequence: TGTGCCAGCAGCCTAGGACAGGGCTCAGATCAGCCCCAGCATTTT. The V call is TRBV7-9, the J call TRBJ1-5, with TRBD1 matching 8 bases. CDR3 length: 15 amino acids. J lost 5 bases, V lost 5 bases, and 8 bases had no gene match. The germline V gene has CDR1 SEHNR and CDR2 FQNEAQ (reference sequence).

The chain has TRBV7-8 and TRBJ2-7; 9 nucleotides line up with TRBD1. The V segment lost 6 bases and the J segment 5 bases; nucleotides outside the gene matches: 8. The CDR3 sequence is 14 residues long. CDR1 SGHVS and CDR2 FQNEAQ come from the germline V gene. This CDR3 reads CASRIGQGQDEQYF. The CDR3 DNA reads TGTGCCAGCAGAATTGGACAGGGGCAAGACGAGCAGTACTTC.

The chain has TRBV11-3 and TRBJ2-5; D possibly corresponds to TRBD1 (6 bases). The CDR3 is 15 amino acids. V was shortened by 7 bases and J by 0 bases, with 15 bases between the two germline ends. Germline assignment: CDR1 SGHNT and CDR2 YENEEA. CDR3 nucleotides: TGTGCCAGCACCAGAGGGGGAGTGTACCAAGAGACCCAGTACTTC. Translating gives CASTRGGVYQETQYF.

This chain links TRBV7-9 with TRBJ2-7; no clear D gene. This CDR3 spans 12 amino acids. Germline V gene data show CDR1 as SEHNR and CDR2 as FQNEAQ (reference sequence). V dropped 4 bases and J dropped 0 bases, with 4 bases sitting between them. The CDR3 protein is CASSSSSYEQYF. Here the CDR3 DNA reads TGTGCCAGCAGCTCCAGCTCCTACGAGCAGTACTTC.

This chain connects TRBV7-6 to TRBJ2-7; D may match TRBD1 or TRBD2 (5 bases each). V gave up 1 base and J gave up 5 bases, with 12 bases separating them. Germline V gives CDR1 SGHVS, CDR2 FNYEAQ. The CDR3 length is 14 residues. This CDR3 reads CASSLVWDDDEQYF. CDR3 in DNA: TGTGCCAGCAGCTTAGTTTGGGACGACGACGAGCAGTACTTC.

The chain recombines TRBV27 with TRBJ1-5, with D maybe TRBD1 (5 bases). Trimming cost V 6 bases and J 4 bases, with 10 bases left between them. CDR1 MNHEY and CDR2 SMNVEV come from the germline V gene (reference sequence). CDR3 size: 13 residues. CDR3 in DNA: TGTGCCAGCAGGGGGACGGCGAATCAGCCCCAGCATTTT. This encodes CASRGTANQPQHF.

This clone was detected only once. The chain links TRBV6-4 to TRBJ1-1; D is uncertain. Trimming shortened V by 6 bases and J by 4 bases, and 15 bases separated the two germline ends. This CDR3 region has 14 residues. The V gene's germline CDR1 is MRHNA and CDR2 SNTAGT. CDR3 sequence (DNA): TGTGCCAGCAGGCCCATACCGCGAATCACTGAAGCTTTCTTT. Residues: CASRPIPRITEAFF.

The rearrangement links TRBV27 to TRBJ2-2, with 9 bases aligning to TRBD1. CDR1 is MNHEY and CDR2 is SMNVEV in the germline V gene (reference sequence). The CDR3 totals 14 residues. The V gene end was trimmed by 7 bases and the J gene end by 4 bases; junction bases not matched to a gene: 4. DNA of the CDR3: TGTGCCAGCACGACAGGGGGAGCCACCGGGGAGCTGTTTTTT. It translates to CASTTGGATGELFF.

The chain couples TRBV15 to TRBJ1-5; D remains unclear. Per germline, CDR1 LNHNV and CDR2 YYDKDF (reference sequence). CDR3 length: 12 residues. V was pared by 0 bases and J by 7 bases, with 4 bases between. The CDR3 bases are TGTGCCACCAGCAGAGACCAGCAGCCCCAGCATTTT. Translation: CATSRDQQPQHF.

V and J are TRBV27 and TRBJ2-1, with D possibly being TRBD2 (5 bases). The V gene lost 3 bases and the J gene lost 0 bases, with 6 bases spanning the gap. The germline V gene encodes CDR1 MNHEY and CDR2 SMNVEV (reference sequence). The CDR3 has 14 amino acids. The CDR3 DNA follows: TGTGCCAGCAGTTTGGCGGGCTCCTACAATGAGCAGTTCTTC. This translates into CASSLAGSYNEQFF.

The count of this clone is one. Written as DNA, the CDR3 is TGTGCCAGTAGTATATCATCCTCTAGCACAGATACGCAGTATTTT. It encodes CASSISSSSTDTQYF. V gene TRBV19 combines with J gene TRBJ2-3; D unresolved. With 2 bases removed from V and 0 bases from J, the gap between germline ends came to 9 bases. CDR1 is LNHDA and CDR2 is SQIVND in the germline V gene (reference sequence). The CDR3 runs to 15 residues.

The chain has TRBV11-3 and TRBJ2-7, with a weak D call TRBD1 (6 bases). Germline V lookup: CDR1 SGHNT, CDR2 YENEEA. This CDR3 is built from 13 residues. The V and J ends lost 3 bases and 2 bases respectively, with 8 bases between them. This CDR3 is CASSLGATYEQYF. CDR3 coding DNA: TGTGCCAGCAGCTTGGGGGCTACCTACGAGCAGTACTTC.

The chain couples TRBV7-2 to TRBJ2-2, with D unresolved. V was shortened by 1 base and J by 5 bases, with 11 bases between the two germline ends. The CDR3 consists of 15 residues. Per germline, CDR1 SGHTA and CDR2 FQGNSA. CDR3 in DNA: TGTGCCAGCAGCTTAGGTCTACCTGGAACCGGGGAGCTGTTTTTT. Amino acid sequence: CASSLGLPGTGELFF.

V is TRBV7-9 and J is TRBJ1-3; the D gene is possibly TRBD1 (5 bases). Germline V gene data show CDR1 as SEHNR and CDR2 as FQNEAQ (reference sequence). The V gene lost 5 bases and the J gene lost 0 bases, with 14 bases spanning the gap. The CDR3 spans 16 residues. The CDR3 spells CASSLRQRPSGNTIYF. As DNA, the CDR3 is TGTGCCAGCAGCCTAAGACAGAGGCCCTCTGGAAACACCATATATTTT.

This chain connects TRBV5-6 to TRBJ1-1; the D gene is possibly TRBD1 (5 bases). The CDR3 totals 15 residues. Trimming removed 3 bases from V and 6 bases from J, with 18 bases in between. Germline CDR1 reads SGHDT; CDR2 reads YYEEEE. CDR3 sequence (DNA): TGTGCCAGCAGCTACGTGCAGGGTAGGTCCCCTGAAGCTTTCTTT. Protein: CASSYVQGRSPEAFF.

Here the CDR3 DNA reads TGTGCCAGCAGCTCTATAAACTTGGGGCAAGTTTATAATTCACCCCTCCACTTT. Its translation is CASSSINLGQVYNSPLHF. The genes are TRBV5-8 and TRBJ1-6; maybe TRBD1 (5 bases). Trimming left V 3 bases short and J 4 bases short, with 20 bases between. The CDR3 contains 18 residues. The V gene's germline CDR1 is SGHTS and CDR2 YDEGEE. Full variable domain (outside the CDR3, taken from reference TRBV5-8 and TRBJ1-6): EAGVTQSPTHLIKTRGQQATLRCSPISGHTSVYWYQQALGLGLQFLLWYDEGEERNRGNFPPRFSGRQFPNYSSELNVNALELEDSALYLCASSSINLGQVYNSPLHFGNGTRLTVT.

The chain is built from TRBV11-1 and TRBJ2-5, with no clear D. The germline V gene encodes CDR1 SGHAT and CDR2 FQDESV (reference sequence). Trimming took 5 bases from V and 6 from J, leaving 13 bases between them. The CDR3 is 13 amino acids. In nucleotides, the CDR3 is TGTGCCAGCAGCCCTAGTCCCGAGAAGACCCAGTACTTC. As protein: CASSPSPEKTQYF.

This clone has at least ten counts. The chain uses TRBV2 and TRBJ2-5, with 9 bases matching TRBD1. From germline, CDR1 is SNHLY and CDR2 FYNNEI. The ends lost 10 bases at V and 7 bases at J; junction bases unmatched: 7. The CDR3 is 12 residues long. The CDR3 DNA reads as TGTGCCACACAGGGGGCTGGGGGGACCCAGTACTTC. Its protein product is CATQGAGGTQYF.

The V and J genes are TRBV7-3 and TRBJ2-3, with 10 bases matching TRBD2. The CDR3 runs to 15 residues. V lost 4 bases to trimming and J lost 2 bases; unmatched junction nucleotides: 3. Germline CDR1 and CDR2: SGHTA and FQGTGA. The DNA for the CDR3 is TGTGCCAGCAGCTCTCTAGCGGGAGCCACAGATACGCAGTATTTT. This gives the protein CASSSLAGATDTQYF.

CDR3 coding DNA: TGTGCCAGCAGCGACGGGGGGTCGGGAAACACCATATATTTT. Protein sequence: CASSDGGSGNTIYF. The chain employs TRBV9 and TRBJ1-3; tentatively, D is TRBD1 (5 bases). V gave up 3 bases and J gave up 4 bases, with 11 bases separating them. This CDR3 is 14 amino acids long. Germline CDR1 is SGDLS and CDR2 is YYNGEE.

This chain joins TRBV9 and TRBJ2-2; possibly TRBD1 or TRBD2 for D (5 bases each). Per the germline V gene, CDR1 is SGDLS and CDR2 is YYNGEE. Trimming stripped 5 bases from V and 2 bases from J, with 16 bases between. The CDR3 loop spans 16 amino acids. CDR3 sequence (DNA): TGTGCCAGCAGTGCAACCCGGGACCGAAACACCGGGGAGCTGTTTTTT. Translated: CASSATRDRNTGELFF.